These 32 T cell receptor beta chains were sequenced from one sample in a study of T cell responses to AZD1222 COVID-19 vaccine. Clones were sequenced by immunoSEQ multiplex PCR, and TCRdb holds only the in-frame ones, with some missing. The table records over 100,000 clones, 70% to 90% of them present only once. This material consisted of peripheral blood, taken on day 0 of AZD1222 vaccination. These receptors originate from an adult in good health.

This clone turned up a few times. The DNA of the CDR3 is TGTGCCAGCAGTGAGGCCTGGGGCGGCTATGGCTACACCTTC. Translation: CASSEAWGGYGYTF. The chain links TRBV6-1 to TRBJ1-2; possible D gene TRBD1, 5 bases. V lost 3 bases and J lost 4, with 12 bases in between. The CDR3 runs to 14 residues. CDR1 MNHNS and CDR2 SASEGT come from the germline V gene.

The gene calls are TRBV5-6 and TRBJ1-2; 8 bases map to TRBD1. V gave up 3 bases and J gave up 7 bases; unmatched junction bases: 5. CDR3 length: 13 amino acids. CDR1 and CDR2 (germline): SGHDT, YYEEEE. The CDR3 nucleotides read TGTGCCAGCAGCTGGGACAGGAGGCCTGGCTACACCTTC. It specifies CASSWDRRPGYTF.

This rearrangement joins TRBV6-6 to TRBJ2-7; D tentatively fits TRBD1 or TRBD2 (5 bases each). Germline V CDR1 and CDR2: MNHNY, SVGAGI (reference sequence). The CDR3 is 15 amino acids. The V end was cut by 0 bases, the J end by 2 bases, with 11 bases between. The CDR3 sequence is CASSYSGRPPYEQYF. The CDR3 DNA sequence: TGTGCCAGCAGTTACTCGGGACGTCCCCCCTACGAGCAGTACTTC.

The chain joins TRBV19 to TRBJ1-2; no definite D call. The CDR3 is made up of 12 amino acids. In germline, CDR1 is LNHDA, CDR2 SQIVND (reference sequence). Trimming removed 3 bases at V and 7 bases at J, with 9 bases between. The CDR3 DNA reads as TGTGCCAGTAGTATTGCGCAGAGTGGCTACACCTTC. Residues: CASSIAQSGYTF.

The DNA of the CDR3 is TGTGCCAGCAGCTTAGACCCTAGCCGGGAGACCCAGTACTTC. Translation: CASSLDPSRETQYF. V is TRBV7-9 and J is TRBJ2-5, with D possibly matching TRBD2 (5 bases). Trimming cost V 1 base and J 5 bases, with 11 bases left between them. The CDR3 has 14 residues. Per the germline V gene, CDR1 is SEHNR and CDR2 is FQNEAQ (reference sequence).

This clone was picked up a small number of times. This sequence joins TRBV15 and TRBJ2-5; 11 bases are shared with TRBD1. The CDR3 totals 14 residues. CDR1 and CDR2 (germline): LNHNV, YYDKDF (reference sequence). J lost 5 bases, V lost 5 bases, and 4 bases had no gene match. CDR3 region: CATSPDRGLETQYF. The CDR3 DNA sequence: TGTGCCACCAGCCCGGACAGGGGGCTGGAGACCCAGTACTTC. Full variable domain (remainder filled in from reference TRBV15 and TRBJ2-5): DAMVIQNPRYQVTQFGKPVTLSCSQTLNHNVMYWYQQKSSQAPKLLFHYYDKDFNNEADTPDNFQSRRPNTSFCFLDIRSPGLGDTAMYLCATSPDRGLETQYFGPGTRLLVL.

The V and J genes are TRBV12-3 or TRBV12-4 and TRBJ1-2; tentative D call: TRBD1 (5 bases). There are 13 residues in the CDR3. V gave up 3 bases and J gave up 4 bases, with 9 bases separating them. The CDR3 here is CASSFQGSYGYTF. In DNA, the CDR3 is TGTGCCAGCAGTTTCCAGGGCTCCTATGGCTACACCTTC.

This chain links TRBV5-4 with TRBJ1-2; 8 nucleotides agree with TRBD1. Germline-derived CDR1 and CDR2 are SGHNT and YYREEE (reference sequence). V dropped 6 bases and J dropped 3; count of bases not matched to a gene: 10. The CDR3 is 15 residues long. The CDR3 loop reads CASTRFNRGDYGYTF. The CDR3 nucleotides are TGTGCCAGCACCCGTTTTAACAGGGGGGACTATGGCTACACCTTC.

CDR3 loop: CASSYLTSEKLFF. As DNA, the CDR3 is TGTGCCAGCAGCTACCTGACAAGTGAAAAACTGTTTTTT. The chain couples TRBV7-9 to TRBJ1-4; D gene ambiguous. There are 13 residues in the CDR3. V was pared by 4 bases and J by 7 bases, with 10 bases between. Per the germline V gene, CDR1 is SEHNR and CDR2 is FQNEAQ (reference sequence).

The chain is built from TRBV5-6 and TRBJ1-1; D is ambiguous. The CDR3 runs 11 residues. From germline, CDR1 is SGHDT and CDR2 YYEEEE. V lost 2 bases and J 8 bases, leaving 7 bases between the germline ends. The chain's CDR3 is CASSLFIEAFF. In DNA, the CDR3 is TGTGCCAGCAGCTTATTCATCGAAGCTTTCTTT. The whole variable domain, remainder taken from reference TRBV5-6 and TRBJ1-1, is DAGVTQSPTHLIKTRGQQVTLRCSPKSGHDTVSWYQQALGQGPQFIFQYYEEEERQRGNFPDRFSGHQFPNYSSELNVNALLLGDSALYLCASSLFIEAFFGQGTRLTVV.

This chain joins TRBV7-3 and TRBJ2-2; D tentatively reads TRBD1 or TRBD2 (5 bases each). Between the trimmed V and J ends, which lost 5 bases and 5 bases, there was a span of 18 bases. Germline CDR1 and CDR2: SGHTA and FQGTGA. The CDR3 is 16 residues long. The chain's CDR3 is CASSPGPAGYTGELFF. CDR3 bases: TGTGCCAGCAGCCCGGGACCGGCGGGCTATACCGGGGAGCTGTTTTTT.

The CDR3 region has the DNA TGTGCCAGCAGCGTAGGGTACAGTCCTCCTGGAAACACCATATATTTT. This codes for CASSVGYSPPGNTIYF. This chain uses TRBV9 with TRBJ1-3, with D hard to call. The length of the CDR3 is 16 residues. Germline V gives CDR1 SGDLS, CDR2 YYNGEE. V dropped 0 bases and J dropped 2 bases, with 12 bases sitting between them.

The chain is built from TRBV5-6 and TRBJ2-7; 9 bases line up with TRBD1. CDR3 size: 15 residues. The V gene end was trimmed by 4 bases and the J gene end by 2 bases; junction bases not matched to a gene: 7. The germline V gene has CDR1 SGHDT and CDR2 YYEEEE. CDR3 in DNA: TGTGCCAGCAGCACGTACAGGGGGCGCGCCTACGAGCAGTACTTC. Protein sequence: CASSTYRGRAYEQYF. The full variable domain, in which reference TRBV5-6 and TRBJ2-7 provide the parts outside the CDR3, is DAGVTQSPTHLIKTRGQQVTLRCSPKSGHDTVSWYQQALGQGPQFIFQYYEEEERQRGNFPDRFSGHQFPNYSSELNVNALLLGDSALYLCASSTYRGRAYEQYFGPGTRLTVT.

The chain couples TRBV7-2 to TRBJ2-1; D is undetermined. The CDR3 consists of 12 residues. CDR1 and CDR2 (germline): SGHTA, FQGNSA. Trimming pared 6 bases from V and 10 bases from J, leaving 13 bases between. CDR3 DNA: TGTGCCAGCAGTTCTGAACTTATCGAGCAGTTCTTC. It is translated as CASSSELIEQFF. The whole variable domain, filled in from reference TRBV7-2 and TRBJ2-1, reads GAGVSQSPSNKVTEKGKDVELRCDPISGHTALYWYRQSLGQGLEFLIYFQGNSAPDKSGLPSDRFSAERTGGSVSTLTIQRTQQEDSAVYLCASSSELIEQFFGPGTRLTVL.

J is TRBJ1-2 and V is TRBV7-2, with no clear D. Between the trimmed V and J ends, which lost 3 bases and 3 bases, there was a span of 8 bases. CDR1 is SGHTA, CDR2 FQGNSA, per germline. This CDR3 has 13 residues. The CDR3 reads CASSLARDYGYTF. The CDR3 DNA reads TGTGCCAGCAGCTTGGCCCGGGACTATGGCTACACCTTC.

The chain combines TRBV11-3 with TRBJ1-2; 7 bases match TRBD1. V shed 5 bases, J shed 10 bases, and the junction held 10 bases outside the gene matches. CDR1 and CDR2 from the germline V gene are SGHNT and YENEEA. The CDR3 covers 13 residues. CDR3 region: CASSPGGRAHYTF. The CDR3 coding sequence is TGTGCCAGCAGCCCAGGGGGTCGAGCCCACTACACCTTC.

The V and J genes are TRBV5-8 and TRBJ1-4; TRBD1 agrees at 9 bases. V dropped 4 bases and J dropped 8; count of bases not matched to a gene: 6. The CDR3 sequence is 14 residues long. Germline-derived CDR1 and CDR2 are SGHTS and YDEGEE. In nucleotides, the CDR3 is TGTGCCAGCAGCAGACAGGGGGTTAGGGAAAAACTGTTTTTT. It specifies CASSRQGVREKLFF. The variable domain in full, with the rest retrieved from reference TRBV5-8 and TRBJ1-4, is EAGVTQSPTHLIKTRGQQATLRCSPISGHTSVYWYQQALGLGLQFLLWYDEGEERNRGNFPPRFSGRQFPNYSSELNVNALELEDSALYLCASSRQGVREKLFFGSGTQLSVL.

The chain has TRBV6-2 or TRBV6-3 and TRBJ2-7; no definite D call. Germline lookup yields CDR1 MNHEY and CDR2 SVGEGT. The CDR3 length is 15 residues. Trimming cost V 5 bases and J 6 bases, with 20 bases left between them. In DNA form, the CDR3 reads TGTGCCAGCAGTCCCACTCGAATCTTTCCTGGCGAGCAGTACTTC. This codes for CASSPTRIFPGEQYF.

This clone was counted a single time. DNA for the CDR3: TGTGCCTGGAGTGTAGGTGGGTTTAGGAGGAACACCATATATTTT. Amino acid sequence: CAWSVGGFRRNTIYF. The chain couples TRBV30 to TRBJ1-3; D not resolved. With 0 bases removed from V and 7 bases from J, the gap between germline ends came to 16 bases. The CDR3 sequence is 15 residues long. Germline V lookup: CDR1 GTSNPN, CDR2 SVGIG (reference sequence). Complete variable domain (other parts from reference TRBV30 and TRBJ1-3): SQTIHQWPATLVQPVGSPLSLECTVEGTSNPNLYWYRQAAGRGLQLLFYSVGIGQISSEVPQNLSASRPQDRQFILSSKKLLLSDSGFYLCAWSVGGFRRNTIYFGEGSWLTVV.

V gene TRBV5-1 combines with J gene TRBJ2-2; 11 bases are a match to TRBD1. CDR3 length: 17 residues. The V gene's germline CDR1 is SGHRS and CDR2 YFSETQ. After removal of 4 bases from V and 3 bases from J, the junction contained 8 bases not matched to a gene. The CDR3 DNA sequence: TGCGCCAGCAGCCCGGTCCCGGGACAGGGGGACACCGGGGAGCTGTTTTTT. This codes for CASSPVPGQGDTGELFF.

The chain combines TRBV6-5 with TRBJ2-5, with D unclear. This CDR3 comprises 13 residues. Between the trimmed V and J ends, which lost 2 bases and 7 bases, there was a span of 11 bases. Looked up from germline, CDR1 is MNHEY and CDR2 is SVGAGI. The CDR3 DNA reads as TGTGCCAGCAGTTACATGGCAGGCGGGACCCAGTACTTC. The encoded protein is CASSYMAGGTQYF.

The V gene is TRBV7-6, the J gene TRBJ2-1, with a tentative D call TRBD2 (5 bases). CDR1 and CDR2 from the germline V gene are SGHVS and FNYEAQ. The CDR3 consists of 14 residues. V lost 2 bases to trimming and J lost 8 bases, with 13 bases between them. DNA of the CDR3: TGTGCCAGCAGCTTATATGGAGGATACGATGAGCAGTTCTTC. Its translation is CASSLYGGYDEQFF.

This clone was found once. The chain recombines TRBV3-1 (or the pseudogene TRBV3-2) with TRBJ1-2, with D possibly being TRBD1 (6 bases). V was clipped by 6 bases and J by 9 bases, with 17 bases between them. The CDR3 is made up of 13 amino acids. The germline gives CDR1 LGHDT, CDR2 YNNKEL (reference sequence). CDR3 in amino acids: CASRPEGGGSYTF. CDR3 nucleotides: TGTGCCAGCAGACCTGAGGGGGGAGGAAGCTACACCTTC.

The V gene is TRBV28, the J gene TRBJ1-5, with D possibly being TRBD1 (5 bases). Germline CDR1 and CDR2: MDHEN and SYDVKM. V shed 7 bases and J shed 4 bases, with 14 bases lying between them. CDR3 length: 14 amino acids. For the CDR3, the DNA is TGTGCCAGCACCCTACCTGACAGAAATCAGCCCCAGCATTTT. Translation gives CASTLPDRNQPQHF.

The V call is TRBV9, the J call TRBJ1-2; 12 bases fit TRBD1. With 4 bases clipped from V and 8 bases from J, the junction kept 12 bases outside the gene matches. Germline assignment: CDR1 SGDLS and CDR2 YYNGEE. The CDR3 is made up of 16 amino acids. The CDR3, as DNA: TGTGCCAGCAGCACCCAACAGGGACAGGGGGCTGGGGGCTACACCTTC. Protein product: CASSTQQGQGAGGYTF.

The chain recombines TRBV15 with TRBJ2-5; 7 nucleotides match TRBD2. J lost 8 bases, V lost 0 bases, and 18 bases had no gene match. Germline lookup yields CDR1 LNHNV and CDR2 YYDKDF (reference sequence). The CDR3 extends over 18 amino acids. In DNA form, the CDR3 reads TGTGCCACCAGCAGAGATTTAAGCGGGGCCCTGAGGGAGGGAACCCAGTACTTC. Protein sequence: CATSRDLSGALREGTQYF.

The chain couples TRBV11-2 to TRBJ1-6; D is undetermined. Trimming shortened V by 5 bases and J by 6 bases, and 11 bases separated the two germline ends. Germline V gene sequence: CDR1 SGHAT, CDR2 FQNNGV. This CDR3 has 14 amino acids. The CDR3 loop reads CASSRSTGNSPLHF. The CDR3 region has the DNA TGTGCCAGCAGCCGGAGCACTGGTAATTCACCCCTCCACTTT. The whole variable domain, filled in from reference TRBV11-2 and TRBJ1-6, reads EAGVAQSPRYKIIEKRQSVAFWCNPISGHATLYWYQQILGQGPKLLIQFQNNGVVDDSQLPKDRFSAERLKGVDSTLKIQPAKLEDSAVYLCASSRSTGNSPLHFGNGTRLTVT.

The sample holds a few counts of this clone. The gene calls are TRBV28 and TRBJ1-5, with D maybe TRBD1 (6 bases). With 5 bases removed from V and 6 bases from J, the gap between germline ends came to 14 bases. The CDR3 contains 14 residues. Germline V lookup: CDR1 MDHEN, CDR2 SYDVKM. Written as DNA, the CDR3 is TGTGCCAGCAGTCAAACAGGGTGGAGTCAGCCCCAGCATTTT. Amino acids: CASSQTGWSQPQHF.

This rearrangement joins TRBV5-1 to TRBJ2-7, with 7 bases identical to TRBD1. V shed 4 bases, J shed 2 bases, and the junction held 3 bases outside the gene matches. Germline V gene sequence: CDR1 SGHRS, CDR2 YFSETQ. The CDR3 is made up of 13 amino acids. CDR3 sequence reads: CASSGGQTYEQYF. CDR3 sequence (DNA): TGCGCCAGCAGCGGGGGACAGACCTACGAGCAGTACTTC.

The genes are TRBV28 and TRBJ2-7, with unresolved D. The CDR3 covers 11 residues. CDR1 and CDR2 (germline): MDHEN, SYDVKM. V lost 2 bases and J lost 6, with 5 bases in between. CDR3 in DNA: TGTGCCAGCAGTTTAACGAGCGAGCAGTACTTC. Translated, it gives CASSLTSEQYF.

This chain uses TRBV3-1 (or the pseudogene TRBV3-2) with TRBJ2-1; no firm D call. V was cut by 3 bases and J by 9 bases, with 12 bases left in between. Looked up from germline, CDR1 is LGHDT and CDR2 is YNNKEL (reference sequence). The CDR3 is made up of 13 amino acids. The CDR3 is CASSQDRPSEQFF. DNA of the CDR3: TGTGCCAGCAGCCAGGACCGACCATCTGAGCAGTTCTTC.

The rearrangement joins TRBV6-2 or TRBV6-3 to TRBJ2-1; possible D gene TRBD2, 6 bases. This CDR3 is built from 13 residues. In germline, CDR1 is MNHEY, CDR2 SVGEGT. V was cut by 4 bases and J by 10 bases, with 14 bases left in between. The CDR3 nucleotides are TGTGCCAGCAGTTTAGCGGAGGGAGAAGAGCAGTTCTTC. Translated: CASSLAEGEEQFF.